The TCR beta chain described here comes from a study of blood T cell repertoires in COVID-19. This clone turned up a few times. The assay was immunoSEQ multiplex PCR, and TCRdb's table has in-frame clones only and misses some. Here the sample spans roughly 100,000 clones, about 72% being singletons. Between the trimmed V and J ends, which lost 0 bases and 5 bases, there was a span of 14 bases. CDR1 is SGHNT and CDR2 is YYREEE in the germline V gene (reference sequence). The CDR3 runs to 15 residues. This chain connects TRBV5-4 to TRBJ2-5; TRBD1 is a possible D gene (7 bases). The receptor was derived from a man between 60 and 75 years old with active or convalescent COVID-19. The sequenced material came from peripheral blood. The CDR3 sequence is CASSLEGGGVETQYF. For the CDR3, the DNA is TGTGCCAGCAGCTTGGAAGGAGGGGGCGTGGAGACCCAGTACTTC.